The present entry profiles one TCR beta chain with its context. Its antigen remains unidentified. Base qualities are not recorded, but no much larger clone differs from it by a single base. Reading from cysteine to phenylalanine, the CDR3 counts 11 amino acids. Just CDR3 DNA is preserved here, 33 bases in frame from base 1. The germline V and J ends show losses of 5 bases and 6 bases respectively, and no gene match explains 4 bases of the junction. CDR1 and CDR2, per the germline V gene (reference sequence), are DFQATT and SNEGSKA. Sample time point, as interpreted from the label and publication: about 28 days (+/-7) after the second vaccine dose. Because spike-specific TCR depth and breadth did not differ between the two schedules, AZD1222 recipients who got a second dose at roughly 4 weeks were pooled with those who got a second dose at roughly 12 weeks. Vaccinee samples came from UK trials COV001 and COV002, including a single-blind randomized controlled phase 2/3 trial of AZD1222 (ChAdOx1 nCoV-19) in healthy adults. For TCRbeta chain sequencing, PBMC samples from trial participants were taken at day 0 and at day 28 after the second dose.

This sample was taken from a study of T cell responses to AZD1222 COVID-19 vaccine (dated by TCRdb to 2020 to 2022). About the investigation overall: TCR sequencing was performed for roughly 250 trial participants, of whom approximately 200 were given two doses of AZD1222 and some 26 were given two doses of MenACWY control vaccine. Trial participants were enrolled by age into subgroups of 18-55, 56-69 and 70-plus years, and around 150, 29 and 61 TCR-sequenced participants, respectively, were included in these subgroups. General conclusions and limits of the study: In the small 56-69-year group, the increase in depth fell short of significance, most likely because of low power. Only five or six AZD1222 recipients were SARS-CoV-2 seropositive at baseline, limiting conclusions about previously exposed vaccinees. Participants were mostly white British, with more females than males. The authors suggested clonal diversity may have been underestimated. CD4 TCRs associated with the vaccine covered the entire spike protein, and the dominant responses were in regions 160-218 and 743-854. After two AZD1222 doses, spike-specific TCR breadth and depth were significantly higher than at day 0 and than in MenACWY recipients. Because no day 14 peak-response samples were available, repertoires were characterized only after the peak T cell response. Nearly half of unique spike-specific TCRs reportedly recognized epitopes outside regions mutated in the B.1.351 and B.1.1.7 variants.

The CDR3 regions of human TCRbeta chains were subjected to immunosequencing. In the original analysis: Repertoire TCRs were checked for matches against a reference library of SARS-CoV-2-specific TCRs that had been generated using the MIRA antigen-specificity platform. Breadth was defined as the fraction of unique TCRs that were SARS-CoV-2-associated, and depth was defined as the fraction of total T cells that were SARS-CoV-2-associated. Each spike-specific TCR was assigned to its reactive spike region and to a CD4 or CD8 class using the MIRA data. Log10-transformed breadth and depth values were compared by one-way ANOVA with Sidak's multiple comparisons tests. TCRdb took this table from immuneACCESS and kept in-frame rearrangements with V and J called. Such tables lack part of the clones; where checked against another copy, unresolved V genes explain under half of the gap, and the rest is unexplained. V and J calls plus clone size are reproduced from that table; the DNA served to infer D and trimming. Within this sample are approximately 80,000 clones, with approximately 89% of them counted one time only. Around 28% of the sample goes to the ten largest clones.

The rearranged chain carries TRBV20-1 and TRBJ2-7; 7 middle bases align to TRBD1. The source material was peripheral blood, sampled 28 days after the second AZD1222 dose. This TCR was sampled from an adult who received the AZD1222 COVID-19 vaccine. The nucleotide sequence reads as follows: TGCAGTGCTCGCGACAGGGTCGAGCAGTACTTC. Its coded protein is CSARDRVEQYF.